These 2 T cell receptor beta chains were all obtained from the same sample, sequenced in a study of spatial heterogeneity in lung cancer. General study points: The study found that expanded intratumoral alpha and beta TCR counts tracked tumor mutation counts.

Their antigens are not known. TCRdb reprocessed the 5' RACE reads via MiXCR and lists one record per CDR3 protein. Among over 8,500 distinct CDR3 sequences listed, about 13% were seen once. Indicated time point: sample taken at primary tumor resection. Sequences were derived from lung tumor tissue, sampled at surgery. The receptors were sampled from a male donor with early-stage non-small cell lung cancer.

By sample fraction, this clonotype is medium-sized. Being off target in a library aimed at alpha chains, this beta chain has a size of little meaning. The CDR3 DNA follows: TGCAGCGTTGAAGTGGGGGGGAATGAGCAGTTCTTC. Translating it yields CSVEVGGNEQFF. The chain carries TRBV29-1 and TRBJ2-1, with TRBD2 matching over 7 bases. V lost 1 base and J lost 7; bases outside the gene matches: 1. Looked up from germline, CDR1 is SQVTM and CDR2 is ANQGSEA. This CDR3 contains 12 residues.

This clonotype occurred many times. This beta chain is an off-target read within a library intended for alpha chains, so its frequency means little. The J gene is TRBJ2-7, the V gene TRBV7-2; 8 bases match TRBD2. From germline, CDR1 is SGHTA and CDR2 FQGNSA. J lost 7 bases, V lost 2 bases, and 4 bases had no gene match. The CDR3 has 13 amino acids. CDR3 coding DNA: TGTGCCAGCAGCTTACTAGCGGGCAGGGAGCAGTACTTC. As protein: CASSLLAGREQYF. The full variable domain, completed using reference TRBV7-2 and TRBJ2-7, is GAGVSQSPSNKVTEKGKDVELRCDPISGHTALYWYRQSLGQGLEFLIYFQGNSAPDKSGLPSDRFSAERTGGSVSTLTIQRTQQEDSAVYLCASSLLAGREQYFGPGTRLTVT.